This T cell receptor beta chain was identified in a study of cytomegalovirus exposure and HLA in healthy donors. General observations from the study: Per published accounts, TCR beta sequences correctly predicted the HLA-A and HLA-B alleles of most subjects. Data from an earlier analysis indicated that most TCR beta V segments were productive either about 90% or about 30% of the time.

Germline V CDR1 and CDR2: MNHEY, SMNVEV (reference sequence). The CDR3 contains 15 residues. V was trimmed by 3 bases and J by 0 bases, leaving 6 bases between them. These donors counted as nominally healthy when sampled, but unrecorded immune exposures were likely. The PCR contained 60 Vbeta and 13 Jbeta primers. Method: immunoSEQ multiplex PCR; TCRdb's copy keeps in-frame clones and lacks some. The sample includes some 150,000 clones, 80% to 90% of them seen just once. On this clone itself: Its antigen is currently unknown.

The J gene is TRBJ1-6, the V gene TRBV27; D perhaps matches TRBD1 (5 bases). The clonotype originates from a woman in her thirties or forties in good health and CMV-seropositive. The sequencing sample was made of PBMCs. The CDR3 DNA follows: TGTGCCAGCAGTTTCCAGGGCTCCTATAATTCACCCCTCCACTTT. Its translation is CASSFQGSYNSPLHF.